Each of the 13 T cell receptor beta chains below was sequenced from the same sample in a study of cytomegalovirus exposure and HLA in healthy donors. The study ran its PCR with 60 Vbeta and 13 Jbeta primers. Only in-frame clones appear in the TCRdb table, and some are missing; sequencing was by immunoSEQ multiplex PCR. The sample has under 150,000 clones, approximately 74% seen once. The sequenced sample consisted of PBMCs. These receptors all come from a woman aged 40-49 years in good health and CMV-seropositive.

The chain recombines TRBV6-5 with TRBJ2-1; 11 nucleotides agree with TRBD2. CDR1 and CDR2 (germline): MNHEY, SVGAGI. The V segment lost 2 bases and the J segment 5 bases; nucleotides outside the gene matches: 5. CDR3 size: 16 residues. The CDR3 DNA reads TGTGCCAGCAGTTACGGCACTAGCGGGGGAAACAATGAGCAGTTCTTC. This encodes CASSYGTSGGNNEQFF.

This clone was detected only a few times. The chain combines TRBV5-6 with TRBJ1-2; TRBD1 matches at 7 bases. The CDR3 sequence is 11 residues long. The trim removed 5 bases at V and 8 bases at J, leaving 3 bases unmatched. Germline V gene lookup returns CDR1 SGHDT and CDR2 YYEEEE. CDR3 nucleotides: TGTGCCAGCAGGTCAGGGGGAGGCTACACCTTC. Protein sequence: CASRSGGGYTF.

V is TRBV6-1 and J is TRBJ2-1; 10 bases are a match to TRBD2. CDR3 length: 14 residues. Germline V CDR1 and CDR2: MNHNS, SASEGT. J gave up 6 bases and V 6 bases, and 5 bases lay outside the gene matches. CDR3 residues: CASRGGLASNEQFF. In DNA, the CDR3 is TGTGCCAGCAGGGGGGGACTAGCGTCCAATGAGCAGTTCTTC.

The chain uses TRBV15 and TRBJ1-4; 9 bases line up with TRBD1. V shed 8 bases and J 6 bases; nucleotides not matched to a gene: 4. The CDR3 is 13 amino acids. The germline V gene encodes CDR1 LNHNV and CDR2 YYDKDF (reference sequence). CDR3 protein: CATGRDRDEKLFF. CDR3 sequence (DNA): TGTGCCACCGGCCGGGACAGGGATGAAAAACTGTTTTTT.

This clone was counted between two and nine times. The junction departs from germline at one end; a sequencing error may be responsible. DNA for the CDR3: TGTTCCAGCAGCCCAACCGGGACTCATTTTGGGGAGCTGTTTTTT. It codes for CSSSPTGTHFGELFF. This chain links TRBV7-9 with TRBJ2-2, with D perhaps matching TRBD2 (6 bases). CDR1 is SEHNR and CDR2 is FQNEAQ in the germline V gene (reference sequence). The CDR3 covers 15 residues.

This clone occurred a few times. The chain couples TRBV5-1 to TRBJ2-3; 11 positions match TRBD2. Trimming took 6 bases from V and 4 from J; bases not matched to a gene: 13. This CDR3 is built from 17 residues. CDR1 and CDR2 (germline): SGHRS, YFSETQ. The CDR3 DNA follows: TGCGCCAGCACCTCGAGTAGCGGGGGGGCGGGGGCAGATACGCAGTATTTT. This encodes CASTSSSGGAGADTQYF.

This rearrangement joins TRBV5-4 to TRBJ2-1, with D unresolved. Germline CDR1 and CDR2: SGHNT and YYREEE (reference sequence). V was cut by 0 bases and J by 4 bases, with 5 bases left in between. The CDR3 runs 13 residues. This CDR3 is CASSLGLYNEQFF. Written as DNA, the CDR3 is TGTGCCAGCAGCTTGGGACTTTACAATGAGCAGTTCTTC.

This rearrangement joins TRBV28 to TRBJ2-3; TRBD1 matches at 10 bases. The CDR3 is 15 amino acids. Germline trimming cut 6 bases from V and 3 bases from J; bases unmatched to any gene: 6. The germline CDR1 and CDR2 sequences are MDHEN and SYDVKM. CDR3 sequence: CASRGGTGETDTQYF. The CDR3 DNA is TGTGCCAGCAGAGGAGGGACAGGGGAAACAGATACGCAGTATTTT.

This clone has a handful of counts. The rearrangement links TRBV9 to TRBJ2-7, with a possible D match to TRBD2 (5 bases). The CDR3 is made up of 11 amino acids. V was clipped by 0 bases and J by 7 bases, with 5 bases between them. Germline CDR1 reads SGDLS; CDR2 reads YYNGEE. The CDR3 sequence is CASSVGREQYF. The CDR3 DNA reads as TGTGCCAGCAGCGTAGGGAGGGAGCAGTACTTC.

The V gene is TRBV30, the J gene TRBJ2-7; TRBD2 matches at 9 bases. V lost 3 bases to trimming and J lost 5 bases; unmatched junction nucleotides: 11. Germline V gene data show CDR1 as GTSNPN and CDR2 as SVGIG (reference sequence). The CDR3 sequence is 15 residues long. The CDR3, as DNA: TGTGCCTGGAGCTTCGGGGATGGCGGGAGGGACGAGCAGTACTTC. Translation gives CAWSFGDGGRDEQYF.

The rearrangement joins TRBV5-4 to TRBJ1-4; no definite D call. Trimming stripped 4 bases from V and 8 bases from J, with 9 bases between. Looked up from germline, CDR1 is SGHNT and CDR2 is YYREEE (reference sequence). The CDR3 has 12 amino acids. The CDR3, as DNA: TGTGCCAGCAGCCCCGGAGGGGAAAAACTGTTTTTT. The encoded protein is CASSPGGEKLFF. The full variable domain, in which reference TRBV5-4 and TRBJ1-4 provide the parts outside the CDR3, is ETGVTQSPTHLIKTRGQQVTLRCSSQSGHNTVSWYQQALGQGPQFIFQYYREEENGRGNFPPRFSGLQFPNYSSELNVNALELDDSALYLCASSPGGEKLFFGSGTQLSVL.

The chain is built from TRBV7-9 and TRBJ2-1; tentatively, D is TRBD2 (5 bases). This CDR3 comprises 17 residues. V shed 6 bases and J shed 0 bases, with 18 bases lying between them. Per the germline V gene, CDR1 is SEHNR and CDR2 is FQNEAQ (reference sequence). As DNA, the CDR3 is TGTGCCAGCAGAATAAGCGGTGGAAAGAGCTCCTACAATGAGCAGTTCTTC. Translating it yields CASRISGGKSSYNEQFF.

This clone was seen more than once but under ten times. The chain has TRBV7-2 and TRBJ2-5; 16 nucleotides match TRBD2. The CDR3 totals 17 residues. Germline V lookup: CDR1 SGHTA, CDR2 FQGNSA. V shed 5 bases, J shed 4 bases, and the junction held 7 bases outside the gene matches. CDR3 bases: TGTGCCAGCAGCCCGGGGACTAGCGGGGGGGTAGGAGAGACCCAGTACTTC. It translates to CASSPGTSGGVGETQYF.